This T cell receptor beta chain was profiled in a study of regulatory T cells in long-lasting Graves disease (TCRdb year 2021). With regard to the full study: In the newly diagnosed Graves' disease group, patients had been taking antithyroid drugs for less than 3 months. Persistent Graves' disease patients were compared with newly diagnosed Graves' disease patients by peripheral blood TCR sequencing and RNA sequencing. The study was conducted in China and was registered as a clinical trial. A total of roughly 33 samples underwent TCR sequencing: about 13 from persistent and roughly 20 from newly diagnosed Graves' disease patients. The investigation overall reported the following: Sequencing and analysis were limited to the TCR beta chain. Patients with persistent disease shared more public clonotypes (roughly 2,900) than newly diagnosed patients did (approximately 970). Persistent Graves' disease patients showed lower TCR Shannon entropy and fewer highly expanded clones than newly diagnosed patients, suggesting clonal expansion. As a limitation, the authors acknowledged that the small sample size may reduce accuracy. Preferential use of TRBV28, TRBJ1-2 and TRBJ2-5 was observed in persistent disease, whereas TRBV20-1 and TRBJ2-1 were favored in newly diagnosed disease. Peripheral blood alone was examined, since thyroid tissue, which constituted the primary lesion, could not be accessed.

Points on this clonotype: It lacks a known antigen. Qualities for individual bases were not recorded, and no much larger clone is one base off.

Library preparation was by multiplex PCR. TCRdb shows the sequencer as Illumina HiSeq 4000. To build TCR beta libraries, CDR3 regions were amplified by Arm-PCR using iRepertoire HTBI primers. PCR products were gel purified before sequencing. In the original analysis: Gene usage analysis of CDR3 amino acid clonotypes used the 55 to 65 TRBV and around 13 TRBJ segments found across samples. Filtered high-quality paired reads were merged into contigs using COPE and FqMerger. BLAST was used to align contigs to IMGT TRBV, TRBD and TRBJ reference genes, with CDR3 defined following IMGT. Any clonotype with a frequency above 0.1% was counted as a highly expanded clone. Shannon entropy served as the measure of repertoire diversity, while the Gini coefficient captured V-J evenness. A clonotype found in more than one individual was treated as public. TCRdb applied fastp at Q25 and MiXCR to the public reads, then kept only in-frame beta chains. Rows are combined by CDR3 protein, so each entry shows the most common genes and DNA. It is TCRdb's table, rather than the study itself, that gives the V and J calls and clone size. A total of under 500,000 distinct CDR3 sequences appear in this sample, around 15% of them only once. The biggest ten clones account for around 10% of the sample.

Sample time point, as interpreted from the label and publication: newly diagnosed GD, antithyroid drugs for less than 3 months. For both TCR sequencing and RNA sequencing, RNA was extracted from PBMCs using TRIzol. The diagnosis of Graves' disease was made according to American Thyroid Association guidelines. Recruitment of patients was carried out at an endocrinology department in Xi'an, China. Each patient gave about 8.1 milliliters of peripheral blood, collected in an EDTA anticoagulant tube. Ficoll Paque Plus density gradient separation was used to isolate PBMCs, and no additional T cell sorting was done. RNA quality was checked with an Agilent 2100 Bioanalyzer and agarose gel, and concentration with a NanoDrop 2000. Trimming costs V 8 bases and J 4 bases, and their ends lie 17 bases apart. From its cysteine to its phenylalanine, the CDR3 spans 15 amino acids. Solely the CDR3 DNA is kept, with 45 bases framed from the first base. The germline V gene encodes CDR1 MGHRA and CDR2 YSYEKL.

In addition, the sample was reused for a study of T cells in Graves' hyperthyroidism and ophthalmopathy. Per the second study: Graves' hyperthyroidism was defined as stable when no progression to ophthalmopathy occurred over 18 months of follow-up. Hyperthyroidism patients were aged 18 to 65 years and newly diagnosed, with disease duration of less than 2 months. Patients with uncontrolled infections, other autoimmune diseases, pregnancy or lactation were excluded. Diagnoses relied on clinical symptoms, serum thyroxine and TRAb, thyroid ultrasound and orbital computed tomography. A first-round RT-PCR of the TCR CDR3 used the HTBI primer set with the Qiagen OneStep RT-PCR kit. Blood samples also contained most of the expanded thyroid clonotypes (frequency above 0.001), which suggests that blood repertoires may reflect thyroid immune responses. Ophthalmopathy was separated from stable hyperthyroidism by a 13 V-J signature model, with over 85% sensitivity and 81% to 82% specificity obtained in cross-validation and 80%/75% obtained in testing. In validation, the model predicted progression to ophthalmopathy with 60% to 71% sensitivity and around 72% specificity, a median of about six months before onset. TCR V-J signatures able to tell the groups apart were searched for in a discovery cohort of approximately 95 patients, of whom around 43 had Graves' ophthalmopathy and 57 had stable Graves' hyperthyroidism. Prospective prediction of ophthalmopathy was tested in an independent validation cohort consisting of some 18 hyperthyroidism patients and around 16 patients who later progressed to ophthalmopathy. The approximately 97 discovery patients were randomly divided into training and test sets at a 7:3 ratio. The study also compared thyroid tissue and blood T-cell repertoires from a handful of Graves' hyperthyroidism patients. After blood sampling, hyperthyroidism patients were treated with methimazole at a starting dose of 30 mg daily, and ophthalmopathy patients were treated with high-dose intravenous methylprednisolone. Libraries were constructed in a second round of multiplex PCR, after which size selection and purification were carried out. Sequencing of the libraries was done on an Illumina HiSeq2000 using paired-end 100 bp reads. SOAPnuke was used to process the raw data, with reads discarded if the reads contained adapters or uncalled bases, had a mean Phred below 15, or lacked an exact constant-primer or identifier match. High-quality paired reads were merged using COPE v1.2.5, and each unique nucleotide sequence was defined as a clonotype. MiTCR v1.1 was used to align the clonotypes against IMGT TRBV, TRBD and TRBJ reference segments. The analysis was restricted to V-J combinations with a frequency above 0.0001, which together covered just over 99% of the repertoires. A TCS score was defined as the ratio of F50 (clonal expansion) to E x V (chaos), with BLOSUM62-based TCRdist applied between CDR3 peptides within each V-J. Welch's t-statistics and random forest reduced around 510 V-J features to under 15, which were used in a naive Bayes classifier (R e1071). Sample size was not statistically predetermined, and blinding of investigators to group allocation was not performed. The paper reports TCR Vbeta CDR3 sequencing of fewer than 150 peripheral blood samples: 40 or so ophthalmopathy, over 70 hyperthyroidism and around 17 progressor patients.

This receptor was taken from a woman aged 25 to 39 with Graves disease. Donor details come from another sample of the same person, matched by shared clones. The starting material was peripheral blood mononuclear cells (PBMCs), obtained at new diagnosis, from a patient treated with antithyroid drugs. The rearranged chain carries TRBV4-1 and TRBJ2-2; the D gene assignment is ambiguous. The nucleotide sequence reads TGCGCCAGCTCCTCTCGTCAGGCCTTCACCGGGGAGCTGTTTTTT. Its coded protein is CASSSRQAFTGELFF.